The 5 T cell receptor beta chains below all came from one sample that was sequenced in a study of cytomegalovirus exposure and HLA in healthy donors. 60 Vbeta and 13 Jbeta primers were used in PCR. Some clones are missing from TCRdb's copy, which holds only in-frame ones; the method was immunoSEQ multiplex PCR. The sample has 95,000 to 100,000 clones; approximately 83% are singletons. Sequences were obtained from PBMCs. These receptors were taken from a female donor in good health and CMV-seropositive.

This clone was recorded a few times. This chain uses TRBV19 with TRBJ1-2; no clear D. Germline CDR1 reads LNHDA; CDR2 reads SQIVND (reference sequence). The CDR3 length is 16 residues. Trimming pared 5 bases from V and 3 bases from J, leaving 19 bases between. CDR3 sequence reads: CASSFRRTALDYGYTF. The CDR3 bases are TGTGCCAGTAGTTTCCGACGGACTGCCCTTGACTATGGCTACACCTTC.

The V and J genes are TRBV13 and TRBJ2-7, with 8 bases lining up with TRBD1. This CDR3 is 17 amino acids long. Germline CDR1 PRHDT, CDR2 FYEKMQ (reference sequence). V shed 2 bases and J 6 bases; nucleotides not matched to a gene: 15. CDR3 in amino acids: CASSLRVTDRDLCEQYF. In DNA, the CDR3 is TGTGCCAGCAGCTTAAGGGTAACGGACAGGGACCTTTGCGAGCAGTACTTC.

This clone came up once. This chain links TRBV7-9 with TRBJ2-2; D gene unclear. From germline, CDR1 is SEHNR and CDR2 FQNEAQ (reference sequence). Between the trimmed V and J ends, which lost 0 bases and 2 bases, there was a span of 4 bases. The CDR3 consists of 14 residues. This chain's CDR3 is CASSLASNTGELFF. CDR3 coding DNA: TGTGCCAGCAGCTTAGCCTCTAACACCGGGGAGCTGTTTTTT. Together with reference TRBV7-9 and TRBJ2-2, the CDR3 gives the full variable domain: DTGVSQNPRHKITKRGQNVTFRCDPISEHNRLYWYRQTLGQGPEFLTYFQNEAQLEKSRLLSDRFSAERPKGSFSTLEIQRTEQGDSAMYLCASSLASNTGELFFGEGSRLTVL.

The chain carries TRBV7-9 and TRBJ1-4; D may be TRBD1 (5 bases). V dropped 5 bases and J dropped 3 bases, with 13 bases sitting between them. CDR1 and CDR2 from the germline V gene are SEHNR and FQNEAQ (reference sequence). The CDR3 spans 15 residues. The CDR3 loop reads CASSPLLGANEKLFF. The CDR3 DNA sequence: TGTGCCAGCAGCCCTCTCCTAGGGGCTAATGAAAAACTGTTTTTT.

The CDR3 region is CASSVGTATNYGYTF. Here the CDR3 DNA reads TGTGCCAGCAGCGTCGGGACAGCCACTAACTATGGCTACACCTTC. V is TRBV11-1 and J is TRBJ1-2; TRBD1 aligns across 7 bases. Germline CDR1 SGHAT, CDR2 FQDESV (reference sequence). V shed 5 bases, J shed 0 bases, and the junction held 6 bases outside the gene matches. CDR3 length: 15 amino acids.